These 28 T cell receptor beta chains came from one sample sequenced in a study of T cell repertoires in cytomegalovirus infection (dated by TCRdb to between 2018 and 2021). Instrument on record: Illumina HiSeq 1500. TCRdb took the public reads, trimmed them with fastp at Q25, ran MiXCR for clone calling and kept in-frame beta chains. Each entry is one CDR3 protein sequence, shown with its most common DNA and genes. The sample records about 680,000 distinct CDR3 sequences, approximately 24% of which are singletons. Of the sample, around 8% is held by the ten largest clones. Sequencing used CD8+ T cells from PBMCs. These receptors originate from a human donor in good health (CMV status not recorded). Some clones in this sample may be carry-over from other donors' samples.

In its sample, this clonotype was seen a few times. The chain recombines TRBV7-9 with TRBJ2-1, with 8 bases that match TRBD2. Germline V CDR1 and CDR2: SEHNR, FQNEAQ (reference sequence). The V and J ends lost 7 bases and 9 bases, in that order; junction bases with no gene match: 17. The CDR3 has 16 amino acids. The CDR3 region has the DNA TGTGCCAGCACCCCCCCGGGAGGGGCCCACGGGAGTGAGCAGTTCTTC. It yields the protein CASTPPGGAHGSEQFF.

This clonotype was observed at least ten times. The rearrangement links TRBV7-6 to TRBJ2-5; TRBD1 agrees at 7 bases. Losses at the gene ends were 5 bases for V and 3 bases for J; bases not matched to a gene: 15. The germline V gene has CDR1 SGHVS and CDR2 FNYEAQ. The CDR3 has 17 amino acids. The CDR3 here is CASSRAGTEIYEETQYF. DNA for the CDR3: TGTGCCAGCAGCCGCGCAGGGACAGAGATCTACGAAGAGACCCAGTACTTC.

This clonotype has just a few counts. The V and J genes are TRBV20-1 and TRBJ1-1; no clear D. The CDR3 spans 13 residues. Between the trimmed V and J ends, which lost 0 bases and 6 bases, there was a span of 11 bases. In germline, CDR1 is DFQATT, CDR2 SNEGSKA (reference sequence). CDR3 in DNA: TGCAGTGCTAGAGAACGGGGTCGGGCTGAAGCTTTCTTT. Translation: CSARERGRAEAFF.

This clonotype was recorded at least ten times. The V and J genes are TRBV7-2 and TRBJ2-3; D may be TRBD1 (5 bases). V shed 0 bases and J shed 2 bases, with 12 bases lying between them. Germline loops: CDR1 SGHTA, CDR2 FQGNSA. CDR3 size: 16 residues. The CDR3 DNA is TGTGCCAGCAGCTTAGCCAGGGTTTCCTACACAGATACGCAGTATTTT. This gives the protein CASSLARVSYTDTQYF.

This clonotype was seen repeatedly, ten times or more. The CDR3 reads CASSYGSGANVLTF. The DNA for the CDR3 is TGTGCCAGCAGCTATGGTTCTGGGGCCAACGTCCTGACTTTC. The chain has TRBV7-9 and TRBJ2-6; D is undetermined. This CDR3 spans 14 amino acids. Looked up from germline, CDR1 is SEHNR and CDR2 is FQNEAQ (reference sequence). The V and J ends lost 4 bases and 1 base respectively, with 5 bases between them.

Details on this clonotype: One junction end does not reproduce the germline sequence, and a read error may be involved. J is TRBJ2-1 and V is TRBV7-9; no firm D call. This CDR3 is 11 amino acids long. Germline CDR1 SEHNR, CDR2 FQNEAQ (reference sequence). The CDR3 bases are TGTGACAGCAGCTTTGGGAATGAGCAGTTCTTC. It is translated as CDSSFGNEQFF. The full variable domain, in which reference TRBV7-9 and TRBJ2-1 provide the parts outside the CDR3, is DTGVSQNPRHKITKRGQNVTFRCDPISEHNRLYWYRQTLGQGPEFLTYFQNEAQLEKSRLLSDRFSAERPKGSFSTLEIQRTEQGDSAMYLCDSSFGNEQFFGPGTRLTVL.

This chain uses TRBV20-1 with TRBJ2-3; the D gene is possibly TRBD2 (6 bases). CDR1 and CDR2 (germline): DFQATT, SNEGSKA (reference sequence). V was cut by 0 bases and J by 0 bases, with 16 bases left in between. The CDR3 has 17 residues. CDR3: CSARDDPSDSSTDTQYF. The CDR3 DNA reads as TGCAGTGCTAGAGACGATCCTAGCGATTCTAGCACAGATACGCAGTATTTT.

The V call is TRBV20-1, the J call TRBJ1-5, with D unresolved. Germline V gene data show CDR1 as DFQATT and CDR2 as SNEGSKA (reference sequence). Trimming took off 3 bases at V and 5 bases at J, with 11 bases between the two ends. This CDR3 is 13 amino acids long. The CDR3 bases are TGCAGTGCTAGTGCGGTCCACTATCAGCCCCAGCATTTT. Translated: CSASAVHYQPQHF.

The chain uses TRBV2 and TRBJ2-5, with D possibly being TRBD2 (6 bases). Trimming left V 3 bases short and J 3 bases short, with 14 bases between. The germline V gene has CDR1 SNHLY and CDR2 FYNNEI. The CDR3 is made up of 15 amino acids. The CDR3 bases are TGTGCCAGCAGTGATGTGACTTCGGGGGAAGAGACCCAGTACTTC. Its protein product is CASSDVTSGEETQYF.

The chain has TRBV12-3 or TRBV12-4 and TRBJ2-3, with D possibly TRBD1 on 6 matching bases. V was trimmed by 7 bases and J by 2 bases, leaving 25 bases between them. This CDR3 has 18 residues. The CDR3 coding sequence is TGTGCCAGCACCCGCTTGTTGGACAGACGCCCCTACACAGATACGCAGTATTTT. Encoded protein: CASTRLLDRRPYTDTQYF.

The table lists this clonotype with a few counts. The gene calls are TRBV7-6 and TRBJ1-2, with D possibly TRBD1 on 5 matching bases. There are 13 residues in the CDR3. The germline gives CDR1 SGHVS, CDR2 FNYEAQ. The germline V and J ends were trimmed by 8 bases and 6 bases, with 16 bases remaining between them. The CDR3 DNA sequence: TGTGCCAGCGGTCCCCAGGACAAAGATGGCTACACCTTC. It encodes CASGPQDKDGYTF.

CDR3 in DNA: TGTGCCAGCAGCGGACTACAGGGGGAAAAAAACATTCAGTACTTC. Amino acid sequence: CASSGLQGEKNIQYF. V usage is TRBV13 and J usage is TRBJ2-4; 8 bases map to TRBD1. J gave up 4 bases and V 5 bases, and 7 bases lay outside the gene matches. CDR1 is PRHDT, CDR2 FYEKMQ, per germline (reference sequence). This CDR3 contains 15 residues.

The chain employs TRBV7-6 and TRBJ1-1; D not certain. This CDR3 has 12 amino acids. Germline V CDR1 and CDR2: SGHVS, FNYEAQ. Deletions cut 1 base from V and 6 bases from J, with 6 bases between. CDR3 DNA sequence: TGTGCCAGCAGCTTAGTGAATCCTGAAGCTTTCTTT. This encodes CASSLVNPEAFF.

This clonotype appeared many times. This sequence joins TRBV7-2 and TRBJ2-3; maybe TRBD2 (8 bases). Germline loops: CDR1 SGHTA, CDR2 FQGNSA. The CDR3 has 15 amino acids. V lost 5 bases and J 9 bases, leaving 21 bases between the germline ends. This chain's CDR3 is CASSQGVAGMETQYF. The CDR3 region has the DNA TGTGCCAGCAGCCAGGGGGTAGCGGGGATGGAAACGCAGTATTTT.

This chain joins TRBV10-1 and TRBJ2-4, with TRBD1 matching 9 bases. This CDR3 has 16 residues. The V gene's germline CDR1 is WNHNN and CDR2 SYGVQD (reference sequence). V shed 5 bases, J shed 3 bases, and the junction held 8 bases outside the gene matches. CDR3 in amino acids: CASSPKGTGNKNIQYF. For the CDR3, the DNA is TGCGCCAGCAGTCCAAAAGGGACAGGGAACAAAAACATTCAGTACTTC.

The chain recombines TRBV24-1 with TRBJ2-5; D not certain. V lost 4 bases, J lost 5 bases, and 10 bases lay in between. The CDR3 covers 13 residues. CDR1 and CDR2 (germline): KGHDR, SFDVKD. The CDR3 protein is CATSDWELETQYF. The CDR3 DNA reads TGTGCCACCAGTGACTGGGAACTGGAGACCCAGTACTTC.

This clonotype was seen ten or more times. The chain recombines TRBV7-9 with TRBJ1-1; no clear D. The V gene lost 3 bases and the J gene lost 5 bases, with 13 bases spanning the gap. The CDR3 has 14 amino acids. Germline V lookup: CDR1 SEHNR, CDR2 FQNEAQ (reference sequence). CDR3 coding DNA: TGTGCCAGCAGCTTCCAGGCACGGAGGACTGAAGCTTTCTTT. Translated: CASSFQARRTEAFF. Based on the CDR3 plus reference TRBV7-9 and TRBJ1-1, the full variable domain is DTGVSQNPRHKITKRGQNVTFRCDPISEHNRLYWYRQTLGQGPEFLTYFQNEAQLEKSRLLSDRFSAERPKGSFSTLEIQRTEQGDSAMYLCASSFQARRTEAFFGQGTRLTVV.

The J gene is TRBJ2-7, the V gene TRBV5-1; D could derive from TRBD1 or TRBD2 (5 bases each). Between the trimmed V and J ends, which lost 4 bases and 0 bases, there was a span of 14 bases. The CDR3 consists of 15 residues. CDR1 SGHRS and CDR2 YFSETQ come from the germline V gene. DNA for the CDR3: TGCGCCAGCAGCGAGTGGGACCCCCTCTCCTACGAGCAGTACTTC. Translation gives CASSEWDPLSYEQYF.

The J gene is TRBJ2-2, the V gene TRBV10-3, with 16 bases lining up with TRBD2. Germline V gene lookup returns CDR1 ENHRY and CDR2 SYGVKD. The CDR3 is made up of 16 amino acids. The V and J ends lost 6 bases and 3 bases, in that order; junction bases with no gene match: 1. The CDR3 spells CAIRGLAGGHTGELFF. The CDR3 DNA follows: TGTGCCATCAGGGGACTAGCGGGGGGGCACACCGGGGAGCTGTTTTTT.

This clonotype turned up a few times. The chain recombines TRBV28 with TRBJ2-7; the match to TRBD1 covers 9 bases. The CDR3 extends over 14 amino acids. Germline-derived CDR1 and CDR2 are MDHEN and SYDVKM. The junction had 1 base not matched to a gene; V was cut back by 4 bases and J by 0 bases. The CDR3 spells CASSWDRASYEQYV. The DNA for the CDR3 is TGTGCCAGCAGTTGGGACAGGGCCTCCTACGAGCAGTACGTC.

The genes are TRBV18 and TRBJ2-7; a weak D match, TRBD2 (5 bases). V lost 2 bases, J lost 3 bases, and 5 bases lay in between. The CDR3 runs to 12 residues. Germline-derived CDR1 and CDR2 are KGHSH and LQKENI. CDR3 in amino acids: CASSPGLYEQYV. The CDR3 DNA is TGTGCCAGCTCACCAGGACTCTACGAGCAGTACGTC.

This clonotype was seen a handful of times. The chain carries TRBV10-3 and TRBJ2-7, with D possibly TRBD2 on 5 matching bases. Trimming took 6 bases from V and 2 from J, leaving 17 bases between them. The CDR3 totals 15 residues. Germline V gene sequence: CDR1 ENHRY, CDR2 SYGVKD. This chain's CDR3 is CAISGETVPTYEQYV. The DNA of the CDR3 is TGTGCCATCAGCGGGGAAACAGTCCCCACCTACGAGCAGTACGTC.

This clonotype was seen ten or more times. The chain uses TRBV10-1 and TRBJ2-1, with TRBD2 identical over 11 bases. J lost 7 bases, V lost 1 base, and 6 bases had no gene match. This CDR3 region has 16 residues. Germline V gene data show CDR1 as WNHNN and CDR2 as SYGVQD (reference sequence). CDR3 coding DNA: TGCGCCAGCAGTGAGTTAGCGGGGGGGCGGAAAAATGAGCAGTTCTTC. Translated, it gives CASSELAGGRKNEQFF.

This clonotype has a handful of counts. The CDR3 protein is CASSSPSGGSTDTQYF. CDR3 coding DNA: TGTGCCAGCAGCTCCCCTAGCGGGGGAAGCACAGATACGCAGTATTTT. The gene calls are TRBV7-2 and TRBJ2-3, with TRBD2 matching 10 bases. The CDR3 sequence is 16 residues long. V shed 4 bases and J 0 bases; nucleotides not matched to a gene: 4. Germline loops: CDR1 SGHTA, CDR2 FQGNSA.

The chain combines TRBV7-9 with TRBJ2-1, with a tentative D call TRBD1 (6 bases). The CDR3 spans 14 residues. With 0 bases removed from V and 6 bases from J, the gap between germline ends came to 9 bases. CDR1 is SEHNR, CDR2 FQNEAQ, per germline (reference sequence). The CDR3 here is CASSLARGGNEQFF. The CDR3 DNA is TGTGCCAGCAGCTTAGCGAGAGGGGGCAATGAGCAGTTCTTC.

At least ten counts were recorded for this clonotype. The chain has TRBV7-8 and TRBJ2-5, with a tentative D call TRBD2 (5 bases). V gave up 5 bases and J gave up 0 bases, with 16 bases separating them. The CDR3 consists of 16 residues. CDR1 SGHVS and CDR2 FQNEAQ come from the germline V gene. For the CDR3, the DNA is TGTGCCAGCAGCCAACTCGGCGGGCGGGACCAAGAGACCCAGTACTTC. This codes for CASSQLGGRDQETQYF.

The chain carries TRBV20-1 and TRBJ1-1; D is unclear. With 7 bases removed from V and 5 bases from J, the gap between germline ends came to 11 bases. Germline V gives CDR1 DFQATT, CDR2 SNEGSKA (reference sequence). The CDR3 spans 11 residues. The CDR3 is CSGASGTEAFF. The CDR3 DNA sequence: TGCAGTGGGGCCTCGGGGACTGAAGCTTTCTTT.

This chain joins TRBV20-1 and TRBJ2-7, with TRBD1 matching 7 bases. The CDR3 is made up of 15 amino acids. The V gene's germline CDR1 is DFQATT and CDR2 SNEGSKA (reference sequence). V trimming: 6 bases; J trimming: 1 base; junction bases outside the gene matches: 12. The CDR3 DNA reads TGCAGTGCCCTAGGGGGCCAGGATCAGTCCTACGAGCAGTACGTC. It is translated as CSALGGQDQSYEQYV.